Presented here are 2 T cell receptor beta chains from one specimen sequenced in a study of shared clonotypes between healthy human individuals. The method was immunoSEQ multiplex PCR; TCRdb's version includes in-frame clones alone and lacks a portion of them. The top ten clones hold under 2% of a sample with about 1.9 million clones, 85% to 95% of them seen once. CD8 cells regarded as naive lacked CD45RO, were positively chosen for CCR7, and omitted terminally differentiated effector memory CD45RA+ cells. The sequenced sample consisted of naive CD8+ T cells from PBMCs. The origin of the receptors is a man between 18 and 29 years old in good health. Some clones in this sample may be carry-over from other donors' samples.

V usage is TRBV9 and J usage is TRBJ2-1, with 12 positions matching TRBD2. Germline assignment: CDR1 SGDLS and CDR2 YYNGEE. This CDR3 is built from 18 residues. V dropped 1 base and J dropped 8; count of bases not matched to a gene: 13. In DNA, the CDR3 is TGTGCCAGCAGCGTATTCGAAAAGACTAGCGGGAGCTCTCATGAGCAGTTCTTC. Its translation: CASSVFEKTSGSSHEQFF.

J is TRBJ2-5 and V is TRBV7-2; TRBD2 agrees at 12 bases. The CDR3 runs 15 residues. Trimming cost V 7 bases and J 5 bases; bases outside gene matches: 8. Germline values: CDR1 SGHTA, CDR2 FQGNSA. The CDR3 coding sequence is TGTGCCAGCAACCGACTAGCGGGAGCTCGTGAGACCCAGTACTTC. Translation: CASNRLAGARETQYF. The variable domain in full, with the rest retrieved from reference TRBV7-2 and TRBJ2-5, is GAGVSQSPSNKVTEKGKDVELRCDPISGHTALYWYRQSLGQGLEFLIYFQGNSAPDKSGLPSDRFSAERTGGSVSTLTIQRTQQEDSAVYLCASNRLAGARETQYFGPGTRLLVL.